This TCR beta chain comes out of a study of radiotherapy plus CTLA-4 blockade in lung cancer. This clone was detected once. The antigen remains unidentified. TCRdb keeps only in-frame clones here, not all; method: immunoSEQ multiplex PCR. This sample has over 80,000 clones, with around nine tenths found just once. Overall study results and limits: Blood TCR clones of tumor origin expanded after radiotherapy plus ipilimumab.

It was focal radiation plus CTLA-4 blockade with ipilimumab that patients with chemo-refractory metastatic non-small-cell lung cancer received. The material sequenced was peripheral blood, taken from a patient treated with radiotherapy plus ipilimumab. The TCR originated in a human donor with non-small cell lung cancer that progressed on radiotherapy plus ipilimumab.

The CDR3: CASSLRGAQTLQETQYF. CDR3 nucleotide sequence: TGTGCCAGCAGCCTTCGGGGGGCACAAACTCTTCAAGAGACCCAGTACTTC. The V gene is TRBV2, the J gene TRBJ2-5, with a weak D call TRBD2 (7 bases). Germline V gene sequence: CDR1 SNHLY, CDR2 FYNNEI. V lost 6 bases and J 2 bases, leaving 22 bases between the germline ends. The CDR3 runs to 17 residues.